The subject of this entry is one T cell receptor (beta chain). Evenly divided among several immunoSEQ plates was the genomic DNA of each subset. Study processing details: ImmunoSEQ only sent back junction sequences with no quality scores, so filtering was done differently. TCRdb's table, derived via immunoSEQ multiplex PCR, lists solely in-frame clones and lacks some. V and J calls and clone size are as listed in that table; D and trimming were resolved from the DNA. The data show about 470,000 clones, roughly 83% seen once. Germline V gene sequence: CDR1 SQVTM, CDR2 ANQGSEA. Germline trimming cut 4 bases from V and 4 bases from J; bases unmatched to any gene: 10. The CDR3 runs 15 residues. This sample is part of a study of shared clonotypes between healthy human individuals.

What was sequenced was PBMCs. The clonotype comes from a woman aged 40 to 50 in good health. Some clones in this sample may be carry-over from other donors' samples. V usage is TRBV29-1 and J usage is TRBJ1-1; TRBD1 matches 9 bases. CDR3 sequence (DNA): TGCAGCGTTGGAAGAACAGGGGGCGACGGCACTGAAGCTTTCTTT. This codes for CSVGRTGGDGTEAFF.